This entry lists 4 T cell receptor beta chains sequenced from one sample in a study of blood T cells in healthy people across ages. It was with a sample-barcoded 5' primer and a J-beta primer mix that a second PCR of about 6 to 12 cycles was run. TCRdb independently ran MiXCR on the 5' RACE reads; one entry per CDR3 protein. Of 1.5 million to 2 million distinct CDR3 sequences listed, about 28% were seen once; the top ten hold roughly 8%. The sequencing sample was made of blood. These receptors were collected from a woman in her 30s in good health.

This clonotype was observed a handful of times. The chain employs TRBV4-3 and TRBJ2-7; D remains unclear. CDR3 length: 13 residues. The germline V gene encodes CDR1 LGHNA and CDR2 YSLEER. V was trimmed by 1 base and J by 2 bases, leaving 6 bases between them. CDR3 bases: TGCGCCAGCAGCCAAGGTACCACCTACGAGCAGTACTTC. As protein: CASSQGTTYEQYF.

The gene calls are TRBV12-3 or TRBV12-4 and TRBJ2-7, with 9 bases matching TRBD1. The V segment lost 0 bases and the J segment 3 bases; nucleotides outside the gene matches: 6. The CDR3 is 16 residues long. Here the CDR3 DNA reads TGTGCCAGCAGTTTAGCGCCTCGGACAGGGGTCTACGAGCAGTACTTC. Translation: CASSLAPRTGVYEQYF.

This clonotype was seen more than once but under ten times. CDR3 DNA sequence: TGCAGCATCTCCCAGGAGGATGGAGAGACCCAGTACTTC. Encoded protein: CSISQEDGETQYF. The chain couples TRBV29-1 to TRBJ2-5; D possibly corresponds to TRBD2 (5 bases). Germline CDR1 reads SQVTM; CDR2 reads ANQGSEA. This CDR3 comprises 13 residues. V was shortened by 8 bases and J by 4 bases, with 17 bases between the two germline ends. The full variable domain, its missing parts supplied by reference TRBV29-1 and TRBJ2-5, is SAVISQKPSRDICQRGTSLTIQCQVDSQVTMMFWYRQQPGQSLTLIATANQGSEATYESGFVIDKFPISRPNLTFSTLTVSNMSPEDSSIYLCSISQEDGETQYFGPGTRLLVL.

This clonotype was seen ten or more times. The CDR3 reads CATSGAPSYNEQFF. The CDR3 bases are TGTGCCACCAGTGGAGCCCCTAGCTACAATGAGCAGTTCTTC. The chain has TRBV24-1 and TRBJ2-1; D unclear. The V and J ends lost 5 bases and 3 bases respectively, with 10 bases between them. The CDR3 loop spans 14 amino acids. Germline CDR1 is KGHDR and CDR2 is SFDVKD.